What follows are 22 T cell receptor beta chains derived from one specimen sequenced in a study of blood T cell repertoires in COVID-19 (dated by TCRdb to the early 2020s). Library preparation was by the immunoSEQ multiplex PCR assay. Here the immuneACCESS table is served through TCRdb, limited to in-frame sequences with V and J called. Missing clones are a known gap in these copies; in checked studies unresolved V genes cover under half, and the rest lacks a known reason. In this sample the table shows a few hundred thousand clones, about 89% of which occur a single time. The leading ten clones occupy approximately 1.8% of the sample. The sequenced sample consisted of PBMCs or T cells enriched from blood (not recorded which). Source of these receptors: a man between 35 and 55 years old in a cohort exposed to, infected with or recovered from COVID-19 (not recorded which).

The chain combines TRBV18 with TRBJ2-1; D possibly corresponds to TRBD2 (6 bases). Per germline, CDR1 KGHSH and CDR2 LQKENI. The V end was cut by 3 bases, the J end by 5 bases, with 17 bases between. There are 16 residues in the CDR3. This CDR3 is CASSPYPAGKDNEQFF. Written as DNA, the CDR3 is TGTGCCAGCTCACCTTACCCGGCGGGAAAAGACAATGAGCAGTTCTTC.

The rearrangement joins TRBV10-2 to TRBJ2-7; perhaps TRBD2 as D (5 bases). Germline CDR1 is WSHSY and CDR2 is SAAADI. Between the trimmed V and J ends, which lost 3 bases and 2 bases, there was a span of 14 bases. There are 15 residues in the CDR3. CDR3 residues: CASSDLGSGTYEQYF. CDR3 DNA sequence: TGCGCCAGCAGTGATCTTGGGAGTGGTACCTACGAGCAGTACTTC.

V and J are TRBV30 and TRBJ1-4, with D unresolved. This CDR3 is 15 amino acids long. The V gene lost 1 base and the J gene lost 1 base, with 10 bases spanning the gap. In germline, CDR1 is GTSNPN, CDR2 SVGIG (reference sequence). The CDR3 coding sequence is TGTGCCTGGAGTGATGCAGGAGGAACTAATGAAAAACTGTTTTTT. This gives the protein CAWSDAGGTNEKLFF.

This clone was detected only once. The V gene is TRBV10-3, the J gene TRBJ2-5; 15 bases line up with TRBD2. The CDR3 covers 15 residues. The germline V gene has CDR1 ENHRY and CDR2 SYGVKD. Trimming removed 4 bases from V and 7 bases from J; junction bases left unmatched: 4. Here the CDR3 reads CAISGGTSGRRTQYF. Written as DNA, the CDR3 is TGTGCCATCAGTGGCGGGACTAGCGGGAGGAGGACCCAGTACTTC.

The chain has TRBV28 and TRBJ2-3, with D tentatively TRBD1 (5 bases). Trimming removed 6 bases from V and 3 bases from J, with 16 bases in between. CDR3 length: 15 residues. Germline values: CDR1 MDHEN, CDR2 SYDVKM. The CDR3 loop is CASRATESGTDTQYF. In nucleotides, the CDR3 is TGTGCCAGCAGAGCGACTGAGTCAGGGACAGATACGCAGTATTTT.

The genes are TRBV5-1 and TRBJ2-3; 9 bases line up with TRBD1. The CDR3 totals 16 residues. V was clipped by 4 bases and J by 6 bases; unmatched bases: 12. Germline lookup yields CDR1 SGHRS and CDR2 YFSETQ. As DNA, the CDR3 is TGCGCCAGCAGCCCCTCAACAGGACAGGGGAGGGATACGCAGTATTTT. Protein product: CASSPSTGQGRDTQYF.

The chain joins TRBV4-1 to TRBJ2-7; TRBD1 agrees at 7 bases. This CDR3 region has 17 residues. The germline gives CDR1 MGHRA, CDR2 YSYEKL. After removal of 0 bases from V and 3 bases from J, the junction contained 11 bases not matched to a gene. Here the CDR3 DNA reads TGCGCCAGCAGCCAAGAGATGACAGGGACGGGATACTACGAGCAGTACTTC. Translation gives CASSQEMTGTGYYEQYF.

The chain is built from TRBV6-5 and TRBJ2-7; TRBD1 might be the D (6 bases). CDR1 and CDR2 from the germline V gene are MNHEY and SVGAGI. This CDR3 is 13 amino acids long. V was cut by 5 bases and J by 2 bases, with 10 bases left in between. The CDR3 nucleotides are TGTGCCAGCAGTCCGACAGGCCCCTACGAGCAGTACTTC. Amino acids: CASSPTGPYEQYF.

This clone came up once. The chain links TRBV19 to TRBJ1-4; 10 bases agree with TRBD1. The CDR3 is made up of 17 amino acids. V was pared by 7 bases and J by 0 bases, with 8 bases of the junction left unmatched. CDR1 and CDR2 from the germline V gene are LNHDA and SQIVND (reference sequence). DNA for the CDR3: TGTGCCAGTACCCCCGGGACAGGGGCAGCAACTAATGAAAAACTGTTTTTT. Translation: CASTPGTGAATNEKLFF.

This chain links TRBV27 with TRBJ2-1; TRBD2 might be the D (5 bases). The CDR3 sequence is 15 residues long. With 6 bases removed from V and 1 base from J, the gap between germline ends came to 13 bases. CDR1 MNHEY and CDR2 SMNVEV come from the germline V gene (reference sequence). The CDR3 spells CASRPKDYSYNEQFF. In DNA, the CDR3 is TGTGCCAGCAGGCCCAAAGACTATTCCTACAATGAGCAGTTCTTC.

CDR3 region: CASSLRQAYNEQFF. The CDR3 DNA reads TGTGCCAGCAGTTTGCGTCAGGCCTACAATGAGCAGTTCTTC. V is TRBV6-5 and J is TRBJ2-1; D gene ambiguous. V lost 4 bases, J lost 2 bases, and 9 bases lay in between. Germline lookup yields CDR1 MNHEY and CDR2 SVGAGI. This CDR3 has 14 residues.

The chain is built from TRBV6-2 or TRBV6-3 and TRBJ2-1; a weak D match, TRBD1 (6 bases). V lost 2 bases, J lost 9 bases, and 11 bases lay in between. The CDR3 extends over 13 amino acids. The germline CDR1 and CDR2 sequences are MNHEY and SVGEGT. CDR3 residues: CASSYNSGAEQFF. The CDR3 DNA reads TGTGCCAGCAGTTACAATTCAGGGGCTGAGCAGTTCTTC.

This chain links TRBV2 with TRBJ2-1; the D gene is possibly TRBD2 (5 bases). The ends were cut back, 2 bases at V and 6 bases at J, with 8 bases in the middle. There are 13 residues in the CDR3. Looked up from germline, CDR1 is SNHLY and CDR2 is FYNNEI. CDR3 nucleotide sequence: TGTGCCAGCAGTGAACAGCGGAGCAATGAGCAGTTCTTC. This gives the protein CASSEQRSNEQFF.

The DNA of the CDR3 is TGTGCCAGTAGTATTAGCCAGGGAAGGGAGACCCAGTACTTC. It is translated as CASSISQGRETQYF. The chain joins TRBV19 to TRBJ2-5; possibly TRBD1 for D (5 bases). CDR1 and CDR2 from the germline V gene are LNHDA and SQIVND (reference sequence). V dropped 3 bases and J dropped 5 bases, with 13 bases sitting between them. The CDR3 is 14 residues long.

The CDR3 sequence: CASSRQGTDTQYF. The CDR3 nucleotides read TGTGCCAGTAGCCGTCAGGGGACAGATACGCAGTATTTT. The chain employs TRBV19 and TRBJ2-3, with D possibly being TRBD1 (6 bases). The CDR3 covers 13 residues. CDR1 is LNHDA and CDR2 is SQIVND in the germline V gene (reference sequence). The V end lost 6 bases, the J end lost 3 bases, and 10 bases lay between the germline ends. Looking up the rest from reference TRBV19 and TRBJ2-3 gives the full variable domain: DGGITQSPKYLFRKEGQNVTLSCEQNLNHDAMYWYRQDPGQGLRLIYYSQIVNDFQKGDIAEGYSVSREKKESFPLTVTSAQKNPTAFYLCASSRQGTDTQYFGPGTRLTVL.

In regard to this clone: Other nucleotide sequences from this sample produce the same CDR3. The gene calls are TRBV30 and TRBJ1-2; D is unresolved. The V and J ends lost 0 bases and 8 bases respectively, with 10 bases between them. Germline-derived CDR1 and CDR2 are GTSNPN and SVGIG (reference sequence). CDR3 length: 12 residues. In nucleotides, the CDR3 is TGTGCCTGGAGTGTAGGAGGTTACGGCTACACCTTC. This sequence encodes CAWSVGGYGYTF.

CDR3 loop: CASSLRTSSHEQYF. As DNA, the CDR3 is TGTGCCAGCAGCTTGCGGACTAGCTCACACGAGCAGTACTTC. The gene calls are TRBV7-8 and TRBJ2-7; 8 bases fit TRBD2. Losses at the gene ends were 3 bases for V and 5 bases for J; bases not matched to a gene: 6. Per germline, CDR1 SGHVS and CDR2 FQNEAQ. The CDR3 is made up of 14 amino acids.

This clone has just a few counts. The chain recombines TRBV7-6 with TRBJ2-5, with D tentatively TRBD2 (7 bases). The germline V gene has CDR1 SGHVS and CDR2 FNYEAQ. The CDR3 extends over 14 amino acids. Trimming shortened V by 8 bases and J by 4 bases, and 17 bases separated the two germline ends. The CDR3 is CASGWGGRGETQYF. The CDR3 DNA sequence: TGTGCCAGCGGATGGGGGGGGCGTGGAGAGACCCAGTACTTC.

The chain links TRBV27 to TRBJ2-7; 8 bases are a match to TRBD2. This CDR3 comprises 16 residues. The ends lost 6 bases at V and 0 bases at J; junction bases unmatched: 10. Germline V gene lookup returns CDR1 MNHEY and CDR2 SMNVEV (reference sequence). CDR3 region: CASSLSLAGPSYEQYF. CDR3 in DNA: TGTGCCAGCAGCCTTTCCCTAGCGGGCCCCTCCTACGAGCAGTACTTC.

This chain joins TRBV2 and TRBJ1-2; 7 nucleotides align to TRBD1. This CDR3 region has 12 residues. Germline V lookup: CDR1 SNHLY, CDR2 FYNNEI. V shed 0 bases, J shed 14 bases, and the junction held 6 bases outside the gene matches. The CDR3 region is CASSEAGRGNTF. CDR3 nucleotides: TGTGCCAGCAGTGAAGCTGGCAGGGGGAATACCTTC.

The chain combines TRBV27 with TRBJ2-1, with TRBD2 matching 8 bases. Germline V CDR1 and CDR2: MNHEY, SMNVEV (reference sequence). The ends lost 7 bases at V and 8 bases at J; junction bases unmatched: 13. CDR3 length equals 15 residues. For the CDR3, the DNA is TGTGCCAGCAACAAACTAGCGGCGGGATTGCATGAGCAGTTCTTC. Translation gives CASNKLAAGLHEQFF.

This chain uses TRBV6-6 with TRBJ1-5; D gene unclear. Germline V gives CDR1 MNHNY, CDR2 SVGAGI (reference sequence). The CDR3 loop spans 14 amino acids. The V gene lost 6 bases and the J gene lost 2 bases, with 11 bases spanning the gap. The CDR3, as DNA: TGTGCCAGCAGACCGGACTCTCGCAATCAGCCCCAGCATTTT. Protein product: CASRPDSRNQPQHF.